This T cell receptor (beta chain) was identified during a study of human T cells and chemical hapten exposure (dated by TCRdb to the early 2020s). In terms of the full investigation: For sensitization, 2% DPC in acetone was applied to an approximately 2 cm by approximately 2 cm area of upper inner arm skin. Throughout the study period of approximately 23 weeks, patients also received therapeutic DPC doses to the scalp every week. Patch testing on the upper back used Finn chambers containing 0.01% DPC, with scoring done after 6 days according to International Contact Dermatitis Research Group standards. About 28 alopecia patients gave blood for TCR sequencing at one to four time points (pre-sensitization, 2, 6 and 24 weeks). Alopecia areata with under or over 50% scalp involvement, alopecia totalis and alopecia universalis were represented in the patient cohort, which was mostly female. Blood samples were taken from patients before sensitization (week 0) and at 2, 6 and about 24 weeks after DPC sensitization. Libraries were pooled for sequencing, and variation in per-sample TCR yields was attributed mainly to small differences in library volumes within the pool. Peripheral blood TCR repertoire changes were tracked in vivo in alopecia patients during primary and secondary sensitization to the hapten diphenylcyclopropenone (DPC). What the authors observed across the whole study: Significantly more large CDR3 similarity clusters were formed by expanded TCRs than by pre-sensitization or healthy control sets, consistent with antigen-driven responses. Repeated subsampling changed both the strength of the expansion versus patch-test correlation and the threshold at which that correlation became significant. Alopecia, a presumed autoimmune disease, was present in all patients, so the immune response of the patients might differ from that of healthy individuals. A positive correlation was found between the number of PT1 expanded TCRs and patch test score, with significance reached at thresholds 8, 16 and 32 but not 4. DPC sensitization did not change the number of TCRs with a frequency above 1 in 1000, and there was no evidence of changes in global repertoire structure.

Inclusive of the bounding cysteine and phenylalanine, the CDR3 is 15 residues long. CDR3 DNA only is kept here, 45 bases in frame from base 1. CDR1 and CDR2, looked up from the germline V gene (reference sequence), are DFQATT and SNEGSKA. Trimming takes 2 bases from V and 5 bases from J, and the germline ends sit 18 bases apart. The label giving this sample's time point can be read as: patch test 3, about 24 weeks after DPC sensitization. The meaning of the sample's treatment or condition label: therapeutic diphenylcyclopropenone sensitization with weekly scalp DPC. At each patch-test visit, blood was drawn before the patch test was applied. To be eligible, patients had to be aged 18 to 70, diagnosed with alopecia and judged suitable for DPC therapy, while pregnant patients were excluded. Unfractionated whole blood was collected in Tempus Blood RNA tubes, and total RNA was extracted from that blood.

Libraries were constructed by RACE. These reads were obtained on a NextSeq 500. Library preparation attached unique molecular identifiers to individual cDNA molecules for quantitative, reproducible TCR counting. For every blood RNA sample, sequencing covered both the TCR alpha and TCR beta chains. As for the authors' bioinformatics: Samples had a median of about 96,000 TCRs, with a range from about 20,000 to 690,600. V, J and CDR3 annotation of the TCR reads was carried out using the Decombinator software suite. For the PS versus PT1 abundance plots, all samples were subsampled to the same number of TCRs (28,000). Expanded TCRs were defined as absent before sensitization and observed at least eight times at the 2-week time point. TCRdb passed the public sequencing reads through fastp at Q25 and MiXCR, retaining productive beta sequences. Under each unique CDR3 protein, matching rows form one entry showing the most common genes and DNA. TCRdb assigned the V and J calls; the authors' analysis was not used. For this sample there are roughly 32,000 distinct CDR3 sequences; 5.5% to 6.5% appear just once. Around 5% of the sample lies in the top ten.

In this sample, this clonotype turned up many times. Its target antigen remains unknown. There are no base qualities to consult, and no much larger clone falls within one base. The V and J genes are TRBV20-1 and TRBJ2-5; TRBD1 is possibly the D segment (6 matching bases). This receptor was identified in a man in his thirties or forties with alopecia areata. Some clones in this sample may be carry-over from other donors' samples. This material consisted of whole blood, taken in connection with sensitization to the hapten diphenylcyclopropenone (DPC). The base sequence is TGCAGTGCTAGACTCCCGCTGGGGGCGCGGGAGACCCAGTACTTC. It encodes CSARLPLGARETQYF.